The T cell receptor (beta chain) described here comes from a study of cytomegalovirus exposure and HLA in healthy donors. This CDR3 has 14 residues. Germline loops: CDR1 MDHEN, CDR2 SYDVKM. Trimming stripped 5 bases from V and 1 base from J, with 11 bases between. Only in-frame clones appear in the TCRdb table, and some are missing; sequencing was by immunoSEQ multiplex PCR. The sample has more than 95,000 clones; roughly 93% are singletons. Whole-study findings and limits: The authors confirmed in vitro that three CMV-associated chains were specific for CMV antigens. TCR beta chains numbering more than 150 were designated cytomegalovirus-associated. The tendency of first-cohort TCR clusters to co-occur in the 120 or so validation repertoires emerged from a later analysis.

It was the 120-subject validation cohort, separate from the approximately 680-subject first cohort, to which the donors belonged. Worth noting for this clone: Its antigen is as yet unknown.

This chain joins TRBV28 and TRBJ1-1, with D possibly being TRBD1 (5 bases). Specimen: PBMCs. The TCR sequence derives from a young woman in good health and CMV-seronegative. CDR3 sequence: CASSELDRNTEAFF. The DNA for the CDR3 is TGTGCCAGCAGTGAACTTGACAGGAACACTGAAGCTTTCTTT.